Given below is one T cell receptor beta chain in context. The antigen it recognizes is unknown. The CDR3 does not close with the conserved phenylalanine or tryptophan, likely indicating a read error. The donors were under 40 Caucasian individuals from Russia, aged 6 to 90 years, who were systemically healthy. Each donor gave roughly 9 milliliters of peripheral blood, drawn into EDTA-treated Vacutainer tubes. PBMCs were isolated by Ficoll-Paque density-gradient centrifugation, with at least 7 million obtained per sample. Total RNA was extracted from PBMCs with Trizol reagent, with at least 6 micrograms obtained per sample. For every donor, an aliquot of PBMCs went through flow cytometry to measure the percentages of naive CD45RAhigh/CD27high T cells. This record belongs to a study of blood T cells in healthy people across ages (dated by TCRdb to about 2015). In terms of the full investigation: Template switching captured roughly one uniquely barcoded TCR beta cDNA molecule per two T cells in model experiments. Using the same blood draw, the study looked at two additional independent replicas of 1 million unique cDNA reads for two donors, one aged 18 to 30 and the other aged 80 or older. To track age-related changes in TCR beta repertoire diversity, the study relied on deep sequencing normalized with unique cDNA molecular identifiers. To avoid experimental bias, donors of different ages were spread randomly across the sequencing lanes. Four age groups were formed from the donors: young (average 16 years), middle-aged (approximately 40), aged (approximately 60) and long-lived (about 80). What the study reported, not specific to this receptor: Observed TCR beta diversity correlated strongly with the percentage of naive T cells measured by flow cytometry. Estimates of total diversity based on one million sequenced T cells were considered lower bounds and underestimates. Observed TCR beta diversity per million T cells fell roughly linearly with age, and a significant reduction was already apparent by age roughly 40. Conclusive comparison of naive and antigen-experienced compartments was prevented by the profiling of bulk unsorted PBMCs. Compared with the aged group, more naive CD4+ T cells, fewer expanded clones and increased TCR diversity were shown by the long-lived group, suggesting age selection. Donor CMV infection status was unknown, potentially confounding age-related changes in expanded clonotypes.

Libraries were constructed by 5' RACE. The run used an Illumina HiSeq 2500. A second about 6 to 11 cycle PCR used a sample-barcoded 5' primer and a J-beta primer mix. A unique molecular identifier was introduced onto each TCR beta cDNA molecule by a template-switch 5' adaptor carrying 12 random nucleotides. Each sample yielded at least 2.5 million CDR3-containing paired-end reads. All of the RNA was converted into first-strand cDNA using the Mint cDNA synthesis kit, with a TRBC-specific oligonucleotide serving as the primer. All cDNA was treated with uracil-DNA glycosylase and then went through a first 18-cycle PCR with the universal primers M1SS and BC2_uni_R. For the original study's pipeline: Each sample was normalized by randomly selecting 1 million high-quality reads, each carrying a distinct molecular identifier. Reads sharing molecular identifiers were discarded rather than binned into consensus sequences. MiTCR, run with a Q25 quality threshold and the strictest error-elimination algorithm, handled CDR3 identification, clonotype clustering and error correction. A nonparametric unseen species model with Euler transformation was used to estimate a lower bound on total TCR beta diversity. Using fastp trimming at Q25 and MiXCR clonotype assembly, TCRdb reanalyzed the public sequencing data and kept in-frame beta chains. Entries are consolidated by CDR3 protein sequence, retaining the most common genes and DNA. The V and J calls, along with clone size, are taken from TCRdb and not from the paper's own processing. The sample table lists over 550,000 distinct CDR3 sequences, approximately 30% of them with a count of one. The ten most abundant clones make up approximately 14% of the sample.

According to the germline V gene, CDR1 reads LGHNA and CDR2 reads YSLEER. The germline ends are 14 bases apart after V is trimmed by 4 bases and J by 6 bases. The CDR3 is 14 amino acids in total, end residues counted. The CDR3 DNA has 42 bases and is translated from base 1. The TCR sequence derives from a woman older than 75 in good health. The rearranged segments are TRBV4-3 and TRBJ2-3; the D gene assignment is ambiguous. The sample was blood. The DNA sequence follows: TGCGCCAGCAGCCGAGTGGCCCCGACGGATACGCAGTATTTG. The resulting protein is CASSRVAPTDTQYL.